Reported below is one T cell receptor (beta chain). Clones were read by immunoSEQ multiplex PCR, and TCRdb kept only the in-frame ones, dropping some. The sample lists over 150,000 clones, about 88% occurring once. This CDR3 is built from 18 residues. V lost 5 bases and J lost 3; bases outside the gene matches: 19. Germline assignment: CDR1 SGHTA and CDR2 FQGNSA. The entry originates in a study of blood T cell repertoires in COVID-19. Study-level information: PBMCs, B-cell-depleted T cells, or T cells were the source of the cDNA or gDNA that made up the material.

Seattle patients were enrolled while actively infected and followed longitudinally. The sample was peripheral blood. The sequence was obtained from a man between 60 and 75 years old with COVID-19, enrolled during active disease. This chain uses TRBV7-2 with TRBJ2-7, with 7 bases aligning to TRBD2. CDR3 sequence (DNA): TGTGCCAGCAGCCCCACCCGCCCCCCCGCGGGAGCCGTCTACGAGCAGTACTTC. Its protein product is CASSPTRPPAGAVYEQYF.